A selection of T cell receptor beta chains follows, all from one sample in a study of Ad26.COV2.S vaccination and SARS-CoV-2 variants. Clones were sequenced by immunoSEQ multiplex PCR, and TCRdb holds only the in-frame ones, with some missing. Here the sample spans roughly 500,000 clones, around 88% being singletons. Source: peripheral blood, taken in a trial of Ad26.COV2.S vaccine versus placebo. These receptors were taken from a person between 18 and 65 years old who received the Ad26.COV2.S COVID-19 vaccine or a placebo. CDR3s include the opening cysteine and the closing phenylalanine or tryptophan. D genes are given only for firm matches. Part of the rows lack a size; the others show once, few, many or a class for expanded clones.

clone size	D gene	V gene	J gene	CDR3 DNA	CDR3 protein
.	.	TRBV6-2/TRBV6-3	TRBJ2-7	TGTGCCAGCAGTACCGGGACACCCTACGAGCAGTACTTC	CASSTGTPYEQYF
.	.	TRBV19	TRBJ2-2	TGTGCCAGTACTCCTGGGACAAGGAACACCGGGGAGCTGTTTTTT	CASTPGTRNTGELFF
.	TRBD2	TRBV24-1	TRBJ2-7	TGTGCCACCAGTGAACCCCCGGGACTAGCGACCTCCCCCCTCTCCTACGAGCAGTACTTC	CATSEPPGLATSPLSYEQYF
.	TRBD2	TRBV5-6	TRBJ2-5	TGTGCCAGCACCGTTCGAGCGGGAGTAGAGACCCAGTACTTC	CASTVRAGVETQYF
.	TRBD1	TRBV5-1	TRBJ1-1	TGCGCCAGCAGCCGGGACAGCGCGAACACTGAAGCTTTCTTT	CASSRDSANTEAFF
.	.	TRBV7-2	TRBJ2-1	TGTGCCAGCAGGTTACTAGTCAATGAGCAGTTCTTC	CASRLLVNEQFF
.	.	TRBV9	TRBJ1-1	TGTGCCAGCAGCGTCCGGTTGGACACTGAAGCTTTCTTT	CASSVRLDTEAFF
.	.	TRBV6-2/TRBV6-3	TRBJ1-2	TGTGCCAGCAGTTACTCGACTGGGGCCCCCCACACCTTC	CASSYSTGAPHTF
.	TRBD2	TRBV19	TRBJ2-5	TGTGCCAGTAGTATAGGGGGCGGGAGAACCCTCGAGACCCAGTACTTC	CASSIGGGRTLETQYF
.	.	TRBV5-1	TRBJ2-3	TGCGCCAGCAGCTTGGGCACCCTAGGCACAGATACGCAGTATTTT	CASSLGTLGTDTQYF
few	.	TRBV27	TRBJ1-6	TGTGCCAGCAGTTTACGACAGACATATTCACCCCTCCACTTT	CASSLRQTYSPLHF
.	.	TRBV29-1	TRBJ1-4	TGCAGCGTTGTGGGCAGGCCGGGGGAAAAACTGTTTTTT	CSVVGRPGEKLFF
.	.	TRBV10-3	TRBJ2-6	TGTGCCATCAGTGATTTCAGGGGCCCTTGGGCCAACGTCCTGACTTTC	CAISDFRGPWANVLTF
.	TRBD1	TRBV5-1	TRBJ2-2	TGCGCCAGCGGGACAGGCCATCCGCCCGGGGAGCTGTTTTTT	CASGTGHPPGELFF
.	TRBD1	TRBV5-1	TRBJ1-2	TGCGCCAGCAGCCTCGGACAGGGTAACTATGGCTACACCTTC	CASSLGQGNYGYTF
.	TRBD1	TRBV19	TRBJ1-1	TGTGCCAGTAGATTCTGGACAGGGAACACTGAAGCTTTCTTT	CASRFWTGNTEAFF
.	.	TRBV6-5	TRBJ2-5	TGTGCCAGCAGTTCCCCGACGTACCAAGAGACCCAGTACTTC	CASSSPTYQETQYF
once	TRBD1	TRBV29-1	TRBJ2-7	TGCAGCGTTGAAGACCCGCGGGCAGGGGGCCGCTACGAGCAGTACTTC	CSVEDPRAGGRYEQYF
.	.	TRBV30	TRBJ2-1	TGTGCCGCAGGGGCCCGTAACGACAATGAGCAGTTCTTC	CAAGARNDNEQFF
.	.	TRBV28	TRBJ2-5	TGTGCCAGCAGTTCATTTGAGGGAGAGACCCAGTACTTC	CASSSFEGETQYF